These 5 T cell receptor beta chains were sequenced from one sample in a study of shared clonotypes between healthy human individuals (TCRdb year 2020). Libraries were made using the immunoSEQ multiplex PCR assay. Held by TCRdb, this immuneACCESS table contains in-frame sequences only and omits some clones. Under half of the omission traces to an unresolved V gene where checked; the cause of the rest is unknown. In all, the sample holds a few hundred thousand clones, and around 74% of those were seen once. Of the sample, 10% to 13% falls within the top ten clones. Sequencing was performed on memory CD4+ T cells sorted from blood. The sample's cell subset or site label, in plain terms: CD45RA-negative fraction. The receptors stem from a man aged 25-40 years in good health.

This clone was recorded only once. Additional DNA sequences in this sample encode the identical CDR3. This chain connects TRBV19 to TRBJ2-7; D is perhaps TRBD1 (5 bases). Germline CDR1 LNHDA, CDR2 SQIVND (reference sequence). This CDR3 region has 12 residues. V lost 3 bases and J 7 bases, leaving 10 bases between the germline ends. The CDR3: CASSIVRGEQYF. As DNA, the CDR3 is TGTGCCAGTAGTATTGTAAGGGGTGAGCAGTACTTC.

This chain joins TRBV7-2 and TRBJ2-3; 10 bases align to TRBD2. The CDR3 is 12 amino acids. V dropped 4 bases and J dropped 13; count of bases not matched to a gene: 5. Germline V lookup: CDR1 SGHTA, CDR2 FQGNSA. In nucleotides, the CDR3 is TGTGCCAGCAGCTATAGCGGGAGGTATAAGTATTTT. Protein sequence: CASSYSGRYKYF.

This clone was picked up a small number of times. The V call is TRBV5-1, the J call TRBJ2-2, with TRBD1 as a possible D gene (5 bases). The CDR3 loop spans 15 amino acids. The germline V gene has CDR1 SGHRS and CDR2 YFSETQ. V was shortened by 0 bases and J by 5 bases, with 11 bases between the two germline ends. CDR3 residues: CASSLAPGKTGELFF. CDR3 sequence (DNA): TGCGCCAGCAGCTTGGCCCCAGGGAAGACCGGGGAGCTGTTTTTT.

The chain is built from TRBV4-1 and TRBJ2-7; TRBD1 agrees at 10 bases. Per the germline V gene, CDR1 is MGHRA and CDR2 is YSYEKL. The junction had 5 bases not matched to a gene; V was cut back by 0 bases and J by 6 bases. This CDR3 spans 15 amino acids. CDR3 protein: CASSQDQGQGTEQYF. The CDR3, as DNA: TGCGCCAGCAGCCAAGATCAGGGACAGGGGACCGAGCAGTACTTC.

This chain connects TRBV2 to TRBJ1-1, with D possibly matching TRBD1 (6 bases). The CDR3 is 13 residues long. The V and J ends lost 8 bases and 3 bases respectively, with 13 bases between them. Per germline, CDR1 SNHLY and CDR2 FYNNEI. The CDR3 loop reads CASVTDSHTEAFF. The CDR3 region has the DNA TGTGCCAGCGTGACGGACAGCCACACTGAAGCTTTCTTT.